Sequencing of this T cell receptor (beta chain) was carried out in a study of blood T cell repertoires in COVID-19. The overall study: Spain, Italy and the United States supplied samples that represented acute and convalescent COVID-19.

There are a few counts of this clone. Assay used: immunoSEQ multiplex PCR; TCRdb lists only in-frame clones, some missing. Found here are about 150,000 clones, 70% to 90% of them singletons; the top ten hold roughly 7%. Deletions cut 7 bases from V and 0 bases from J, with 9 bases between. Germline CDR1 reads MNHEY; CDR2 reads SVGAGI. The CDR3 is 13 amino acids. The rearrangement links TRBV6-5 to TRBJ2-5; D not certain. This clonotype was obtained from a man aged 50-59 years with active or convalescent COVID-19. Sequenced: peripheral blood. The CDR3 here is CASTPRHQETQYF. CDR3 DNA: TGTGCCAGCACACCCAGGCACCAAGAGACCCAGTACTTC.